Presented here are 10 T cell receptor beta chains from one specimen sequenced in a study of blood T cell repertoires in COVID-19. Assay: immunoSEQ multiplex PCR; the TCRdb copy retains only in-frame clones and omits some. This sample has some 150,000 clones, with about 87% found just once. Material for sequencing was peripheral blood. The receptors come from a woman aged 45 to 65 with acute or convalescent COVID-19.

The CDR3 nucleotides read TGTGCCAGTAGTATTTGGCAGGACAGGGTCAAGACCCAGTACTTC. Its protein is CASSIWQDRVKTQYF. The rearrangement uses TRBV19 and TRBJ2-5; 8 nucleotides match TRBD1. Germline V lookup: CDR1 LNHDA, CDR2 SQIVND (reference sequence). The CDR3 runs to 15 residues. The V gene end was trimmed by 3 bases and the J gene end by 6 bases; junction bases not matched to a gene: 9.

V gene TRBV29-1 combines with J gene TRBJ1-2; D is perhaps TRBD1 (6 bases). V was clipped by 7 bases and J by 8 bases, with 14 bases between them. Germline V gene data show CDR1 as SQVTM and CDR2 as ANQGSEA. The length of the CDR3 is 11 residues. The CDR3 DNA reads as TGCAGCGCCCCGGGGGGGGCCGGCTACACCTTC. Amino acid sequence: CSAPGGAGYTF.

The chain joins TRBV9 to TRBJ1-3, with D tentatively TRBD1 (5 bases). Germline CDR1 and CDR2: SGDLS and YYNGEE. Deletions cut 3 bases from V and 0 bases from J, with 13 bases between. The CDR3 is made up of 16 amino acids. The CDR3 region has the DNA TGTGCCAGCAGCGCAGAGACAGACTTCTCTGGAAACACCATATATTTT. Residues: CASSAETDFSGNTIYF. Full variable domain (outside the CDR3, taken from reference TRBV9 and TRBJ1-3): DSGVTQTPKHLITATGQRVTLRCSPRSGDLSVYWYQQSLDQGLQFLIQYYNGEERAKGNILERFSAQQFPDLHSELNLSSLELGDSALYFCASSAETDFSGNTIYFGEGSWLTVV.

The chain is built from TRBV7-2 and TRBJ2-3; TRBD2 matches at 9 bases. With 1 base clipped from V and 4 bases from J, the junction kept 6 bases outside the gene matches. This CDR3 has 16 residues. In germline, CDR1 is SGHTA, CDR2 FQGNSA. The CDR3: CASSLVGGGAADTQYF. CDR3 DNA: TGTGCCAGCAGCTTAGTCGGCGGGGGGGCAGCAGATACGCAGTATTTT. The full variable domain, with the rest looked up from reference TRBV7-2 and TRBJ2-3, is GAGVSQSPSNKVTEKGKDVELRCDPISGHTALYWYRQSLGQGLEFLIYFQGNSAPDKSGLPSDRFSAERTGGSVSTLTIQRTQQEDSAVYLCASSLVGGGAADTQYFGPGTRLTVL.

The chain employs TRBV29-1 and TRBJ1-2; D may be TRBD1 (5 bases). The CDR3 runs to 13 residues. Trimming removed 6 bases from V and 7 bases from J, with 18 bases in between. The V gene's germline CDR1 is SQVTM and CDR2 ANQGSEA. CDR3 DNA sequence: TGCAGCGTGCGGGGACTGGGAACTACTGGCTACACCTTC. Protein sequence: CSVRGLGTTGYTF. Drawing the rest from reference TRBV29-1 and TRBJ1-2, the complete variable domain is SAVISQKPSRDICQRGTSLTIQCQVDSQVTMMFWYRQQPGQSLTLIATANQGSEATYESGFVIDKFPISRPNLTFSTLTVSNMSPEDSSIYLCSVRGLGTTGYTFGSGTRLTVV.

The gene calls are TRBV5-8 and TRBJ2-5; a possible D gene is TRBD2 (6 bases). Trimming shortened V by 2 bases and J by 7 bases, and 12 bases separated the two germline ends. The length of the CDR3 is 13 residues. CDR1 and CDR2 (germline): SGHTS, YDEGEE. For the CDR3, the DNA is TGTGCCAGCAGCTTCTTGAGGGACTCGACCCAGTACTTC. Its protein is CASSFLRDSTQYF.

This clone turned up a few times. The V gene is TRBV21-1, the J gene TRBJ1-5; TRBD1 is taken as the D call from the table, unchecked against the DNA. TRBV21-1 is marked as a pseudogene. The CDR3 covers 16 residues. The CDR3 sequence is CASSNRQPWSNQPQHF. In nucleotides, the CDR3 is TGTGCCAGCAGCAATAGACAGCCGTGGAGCAATCAGCCCCAGCATTTT.

V usage is TRBV3-1 (or the pseudogene TRBV3-2) and J usage is TRBJ2-5, with D maybe TRBD2 (6 bases). This CDR3 spans 14 amino acids. Germline values: CDR1 LGHDT, CDR2 YNNKEL (reference sequence). Trimming cost V 4 bases and J 3 bases, with 12 bases left between them. The chain's CDR3 is CASSPGWGEETQYF. DNA of the CDR3: TGTGCCAGCAGCCCGGGGTGGGGGGAAGAGACCCAGTACTTC.

V and J are TRBV6-5 and TRBJ1-6, with D unclear. This CDR3 spans 15 amino acids. V was clipped by 1 base and J by 7 bases, with 11 bases between them. CDR1 is MNHEY, CDR2 SVGAGI, per germline. The CDR3 loop reads CASSYFRTENSPLHF. CDR3 coding DNA: TGTGCCAGCAGTTACTTTAGGACTGAGAATTCACCCCTCCACTTT.

The rearrangement uses TRBV5-1 and TRBJ2-7; 11 bases match TRBD1. The CDR3 consists of 16 residues. V dropped 2 bases and J dropped 1; count of bases not matched to a gene: 5. Germline V CDR1 and CDR2: SGHRS, YFSETQ. CDR3 loop: CASSFGDRGWSYEQYF. DNA of the CDR3: TGCGCCAGCAGCTTCGGGGACAGGGGGTGGTCCTACGAGCAGTACTTC.